The clone carrying this T cell receptor (beta chain) was picked up many times. V lost 2 bases to trimming and J lost 7 bases, with 21 bases between them. Germline values: CDR1 MNHEY, CDR2 SMNVEV (reference sequence). CDR3 length: 17 residues. This record belongs to a study of T-cell reconstitution after alpha-beta-depleted transplantation in children. Unique molecular identifiers featured in how the TCRbeta library was prepared. One entry per CDR3 protein, called by TCRdb with MiXCR from the PCR reads. The profile covers hundreds of thousands of distinct CDR3 sequences, with under 15% appearing a single time and around 2.2% taken by the ten largest.

The J gene is TRBJ2-1, the V gene TRBV27; perhaps TRBD2 as D (6 bases). This TCR derives from a male patient under 18 who had a stem cell transplant for acute myeloid leukemia, so the T cells may come from the graft donor. Sample: PBMCs, mostly from graft donor cells, taken 360 days after TCRalphabeta/CD19-depleted stem cell transplant. The CDR3 DNA is TGTGCCAGCAGTTTAGCTGCGGGACTTGTCTGGGGAAATGAGCAGTTCTTC. Its translation: CASSLAAGLVWGNEQFF.